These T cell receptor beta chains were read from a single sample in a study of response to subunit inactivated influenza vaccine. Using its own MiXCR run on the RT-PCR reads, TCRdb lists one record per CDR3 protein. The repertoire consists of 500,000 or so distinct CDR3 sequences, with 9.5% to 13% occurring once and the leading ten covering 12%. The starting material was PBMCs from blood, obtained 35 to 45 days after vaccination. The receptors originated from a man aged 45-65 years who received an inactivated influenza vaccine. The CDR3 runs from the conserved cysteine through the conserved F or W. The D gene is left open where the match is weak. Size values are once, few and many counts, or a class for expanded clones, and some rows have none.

cdr3_aa: CASSFWYINEQFF
clone_size: .
v_call: TRBV28
d_call: .

cdr3_aa: CASNQGGTEAFF
clone_size: many
v_call: TRBV5-6
d_call: .

cdr3_aa: CASSQEGTVAKNIQYF
clone_size: .
v_call: TRBV3-1
d_call: .

cdr3_aa: CASSVGSGAYNEQFF
clone_size: few
v_call: TRBV9
d_call: TRBD2

cdr3_aa: CATLQGAFGYTF
clone_size: .
v_call: TRBV25-1
d_call: TRBD1

cdr3_aa: CASSLAAGAHYEQYF
clone_size: few
v_call: TRBV12-3/TRBV12-4
d_call: .

cdr3_aa: CSARPDTRPPNEQFF
clone_size: .
v_call: TRBV20-1
d_call: .

cdr3_aa: CASTVGYTGELFF
clone_size: many
v_call: TRBV12-3/TRBV12-4
d_call: .

cdr3_aa: CSVSSGDSNQPQHF
clone_size: many
v_call: TRBV29-1
d_call: .

cdr3_aa: CSARDMGQATTYEQYF
clone_size: .
v_call: TRBV20-1
d_call: TRBD1

cdr3_aa: CASSVSRNIQYF
clone_size: .
v_call: TRBV12-3/TRBV12-4
d_call: .

cdr3_aa: CASSLFRFGTSGSGETQYF
clone_size: .
v_call: TRBV11-1
d_call: TRBD2

cdr3_aa: CSASGLNTEAFF
clone_size: .
v_call: TRBV20-1
d_call: .

cdr3_aa: CASSVDAGQETQYF
clone_size: few
v_call: TRBV9
d_call: .

cdr3_aa: CAISESSEGGAKNIQYF
clone_size: many
v_call: TRBV10-3
d_call: .

cdr3_aa: CSARDVRGYAFNEQFF
clone_size: many
v_call: TRBV20-1
d_call: TRBD1

cdr3_aa: CASSLGGLVGAGELFF
clone_size: .
v_call: TRBV5-4
d_call: .

cdr3_aa: CASSGRTGASGQPQHF
clone_size: .
v_call: TRBV10-2
d_call: TRBD1

cdr3_aa: CSARGSSRIDEQYF
clone_size: .
v_call: TRBV20-1
d_call: .

cdr3_aa: CASSGSSQDEQYF
clone_size: few
v_call: TRBV9
d_call: .

cdr3_aa: CASSRTGSQPQHF
clone_size: .
v_call: TRBV3-1
d_call: TRBD1

cdr3_aa: CASSQDHGAYEQYF
clone_size: few
v_call: TRBV4-3
d_call: .

cdr3_aa: CAISEHTDTQYF
clone_size: .
v_call: TRBV10-3
d_call: .

cdr3_aa: CSAATSGYEQYF
clone_size: few
v_call: TRBV20-1
d_call: TRBD2

cdr3_aa: CSVLLGWGTEAFF
clone_size: .
v_call: TRBV29-1
d_call: .

cdr3_aa: CASSLGVEGTIYF
clone_size: .
v_call: TRBV28
d_call: .

cdr3_aa: CASSLGTLTGSGNTIYF
clone_size: .
v_call: TRBV7-9
d_call: .

cdr3_aa: CASSGGRSGGAPDTQYF
clone_size: many
v_call: TRBV9
d_call: TRBD2

cdr3_aa: CASSQGWDIRSYEQYF
clone_size: .
v_call: TRBV4-2
d_call: .

cdr3_aa: CSAYRAGGYTF
clone_size: .
v_call: TRBV20-1
d_call: .

cdr3_aa: CASSYRPGLSNYNEQFF
clone_size: few
v_call: TRBV6-2/TRBV6-3
d_call: TRBD2

cdr3_aa: CASSLDLQGSGELFF
clone_size: .
v_call: TRBV12-3/TRBV12-4
d_call: TRBD1

cdr3_aa: CSASLGFYGYTF
clone_size: many
v_call: TRBV20-1
d_call: .

cdr3_aa: CAVKGGMNTEAFF
clone_size: few
v_call: TRBV7-2
d_call: TRBD1

cdr3_aa: CSVHSRAKNIQYF
clone_size: few
v_call: TRBV20-1
d_call: .

cdr3_aa: CATALGTLNTEAFF
clone_size: many
v_call: TRBV10-3
d_call: .

cdr3_aa: CASSQTGGGYTF
clone_size: many
v_call: TRBV3-1
d_call: TRBD1

cdr3_aa: CAISDSYEQFF
clone_size: .
v_call: TRBV10-3
d_call: .

cdr3_aa: CASSLTALDGYEQYF
clone_size: few
v_call: TRBV7-3
d_call: .

cdr3_aa: CSARAVERTGLTDTQYF
clone_size: .
v_call: TRBV20-1
d_call: TRBD1

cdr3_aa: CASSLFGTGTDTQYF
clone_size: few
v_call: TRBV7-2
d_call: .

cdr3_aa: CASSLGSGSHGEQFF
clone_size: many
v_call: TRBV7-2
d_call: TRBD2

cdr3_aa: CASSSGQGASMEKLFF
clone_size: few
v_call: TRBV5-1
d_call: TRBD1

cdr3_aa: CASSQVSGTYNEQFF
clone_size: many
v_call: TRBV3-1
d_call: TRBD2

cdr3_aa: CASSIQGLAVNEQFF
clone_size: .
v_call: TRBV9
d_call: TRBD2

cdr3_aa: CASSEAKDSQNSYEQYF
clone_size: .
v_call: TRBV2
d_call: .

cdr3_aa: CASTQDQYNEQFF
clone_size: few
v_call: TRBV12-3/TRBV12-4
d_call: .

cdr3_aa: CASRKLQGSYEQYF
clone_size: many
v_call: TRBV12-3/TRBV12-4
d_call: .

cdr3_aa: CASSVGSGGQETQYF
clone_size: .
v_call: TRBV5-1
d_call: .

cdr3_aa: CASSPSGQGYNEQFF
clone_size: many
v_call: TRBV5-1
d_call: TRBD1

cdr3_aa: CATSDKDSPTDTQYF
clone_size: .
v_call: TRBV24-1
d_call: .

cdr3_aa: CSASKVRGDEQFF
clone_size: few
v_call: TRBV20-1
d_call: .

cdr3_aa: CATSRVNQPQHF
clone_size: .
v_call: TRBV15
d_call: .

cdr3_aa: CASATTSGRADTQYF
clone_size: few
v_call: TRBV10-2
d_call: TRBD2